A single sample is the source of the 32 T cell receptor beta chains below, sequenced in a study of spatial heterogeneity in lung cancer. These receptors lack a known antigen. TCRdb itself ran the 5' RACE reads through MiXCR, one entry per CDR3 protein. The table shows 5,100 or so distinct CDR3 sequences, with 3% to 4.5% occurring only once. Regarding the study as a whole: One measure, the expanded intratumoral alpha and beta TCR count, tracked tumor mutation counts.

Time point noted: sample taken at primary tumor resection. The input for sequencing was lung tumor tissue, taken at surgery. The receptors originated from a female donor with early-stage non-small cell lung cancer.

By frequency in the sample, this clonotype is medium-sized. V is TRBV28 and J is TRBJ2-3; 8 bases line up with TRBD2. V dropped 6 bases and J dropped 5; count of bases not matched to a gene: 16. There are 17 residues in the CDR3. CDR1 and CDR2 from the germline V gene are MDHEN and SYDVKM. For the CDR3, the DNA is TGTGCCAGCAGCTCTCTAGGTCGGGAGGGCCTGGGAGATACGCAGTATTTT. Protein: CASSSLGREGLGDTQYF. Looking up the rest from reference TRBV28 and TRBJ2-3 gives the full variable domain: DVKVTQSSRYLVKRTGEKVFLECVQDMDHENMFWYRQDPGLGLRLIYFSYDVKMKEKGDIPEGYSVSREKKERFSLILESASTNQTSMYLCASSSLGREGLGDTQYFGPGTRLTVL.

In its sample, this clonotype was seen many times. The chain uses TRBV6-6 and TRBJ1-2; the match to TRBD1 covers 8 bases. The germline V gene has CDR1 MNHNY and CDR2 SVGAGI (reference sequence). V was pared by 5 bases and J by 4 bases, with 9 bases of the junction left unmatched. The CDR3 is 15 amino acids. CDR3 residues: CASSLPGGQGYGYTF. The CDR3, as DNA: TGTGCCAGCAGTCTGCCGGGAGGACAGGGCTATGGCTACACCTTC.

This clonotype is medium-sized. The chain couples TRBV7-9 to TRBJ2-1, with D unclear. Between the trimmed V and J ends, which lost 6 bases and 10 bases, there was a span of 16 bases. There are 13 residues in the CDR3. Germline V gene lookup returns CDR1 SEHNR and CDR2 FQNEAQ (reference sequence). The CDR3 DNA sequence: TGTGCCAGCAGTTTCACTCGCACCGGCGAGCAGTTCTTC. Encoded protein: CASSFTRTGEQFF.

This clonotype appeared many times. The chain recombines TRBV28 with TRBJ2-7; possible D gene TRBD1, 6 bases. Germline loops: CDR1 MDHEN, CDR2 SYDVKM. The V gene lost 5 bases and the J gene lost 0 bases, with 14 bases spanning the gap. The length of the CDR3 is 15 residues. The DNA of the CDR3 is TGTGCCAGCAGTCCTTACAGGGCCACCTCCTACGAGCAGTACTTC. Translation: CASSPYRATSYEQYF.

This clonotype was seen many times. CDR3 loop: CATHRGTEAFF. The CDR3 DNA sequence: TGTGCCACCCATCGGGGTACTGAAGCTTTCTTT. The chain is built from TRBV27 and TRBJ1-1; D remains ambiguous. The CDR3 loop spans 11 amino acids. V was trimmed by 10 bases and J by 5 bases, leaving 11 bases between them. The V gene's germline CDR1 is MNHEY and CDR2 SMNVEV (reference sequence).

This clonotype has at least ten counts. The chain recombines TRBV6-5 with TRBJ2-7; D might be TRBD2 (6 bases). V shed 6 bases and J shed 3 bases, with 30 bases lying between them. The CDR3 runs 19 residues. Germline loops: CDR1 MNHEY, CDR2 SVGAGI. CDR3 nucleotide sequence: TGTGCCAGCAGACTATTAGCACACTCAGGAGGCAGGAGGGTCTACGAGCAGTACTTC. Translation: CASRLLAHSGGRRVYEQYF.

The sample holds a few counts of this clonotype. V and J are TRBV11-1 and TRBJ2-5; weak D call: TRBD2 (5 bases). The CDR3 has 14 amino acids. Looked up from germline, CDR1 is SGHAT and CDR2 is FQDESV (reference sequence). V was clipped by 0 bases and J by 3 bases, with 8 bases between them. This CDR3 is CASSLAGSEETQYF. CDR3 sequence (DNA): TGTGCCAGCAGCTTAGCAGGTAGCGAAGAGACCCAGTACTTC.

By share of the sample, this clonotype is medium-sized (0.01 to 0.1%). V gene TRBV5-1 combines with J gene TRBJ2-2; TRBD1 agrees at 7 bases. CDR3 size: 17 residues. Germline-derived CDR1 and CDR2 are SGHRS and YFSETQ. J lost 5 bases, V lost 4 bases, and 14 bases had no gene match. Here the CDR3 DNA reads TGCGCCAGCAGCCATTATACCGGGACAGACTTGACCGGGGAGCTGTTTTTT. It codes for CASSHYTGTDLTGELFF.

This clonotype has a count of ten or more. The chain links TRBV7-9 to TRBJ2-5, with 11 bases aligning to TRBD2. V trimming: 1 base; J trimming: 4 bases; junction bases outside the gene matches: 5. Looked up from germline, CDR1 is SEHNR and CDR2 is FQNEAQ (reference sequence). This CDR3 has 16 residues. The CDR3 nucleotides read TGTGCCAGCAGCTTAGGGAGCCTAGCGGGAGGAGAGACCCAGTACTTC. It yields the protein CASSLGSLAGGETQYF. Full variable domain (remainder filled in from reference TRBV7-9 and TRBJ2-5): DTGVSQNPRHKITKRGQNVTFRCDPISEHNRLYWYRQTLGQGPEFLTYFQNEAQLEKSRLLSDRFSAERPKGSFSTLEIQRTEQGDSAMYLCASSLGSLAGGETQYFGPGTRLLVL.

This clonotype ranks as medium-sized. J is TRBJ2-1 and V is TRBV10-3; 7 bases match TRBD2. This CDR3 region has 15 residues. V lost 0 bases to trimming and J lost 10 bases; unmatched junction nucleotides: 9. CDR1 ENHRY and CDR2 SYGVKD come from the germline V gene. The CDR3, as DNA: TGTGCCATCAGTGAGTCGGCCTGGGAGGGAGGGGAGCAGTTCTTC. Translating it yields CAISESAWEGGEQFF.

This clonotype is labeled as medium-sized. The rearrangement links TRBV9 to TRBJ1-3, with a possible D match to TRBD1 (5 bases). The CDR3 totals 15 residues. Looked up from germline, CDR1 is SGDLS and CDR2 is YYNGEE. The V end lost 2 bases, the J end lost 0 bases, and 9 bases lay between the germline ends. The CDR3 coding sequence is TGTGCCAGCAGCGTGGGGACCGTCTCTGGAAACACCATATATTTT. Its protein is CASSVGTVSGNTIYF.

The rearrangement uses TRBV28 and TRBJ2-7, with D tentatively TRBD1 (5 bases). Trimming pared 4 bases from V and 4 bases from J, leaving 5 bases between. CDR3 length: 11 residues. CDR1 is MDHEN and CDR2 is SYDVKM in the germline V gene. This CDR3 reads CASSYRYEQYF. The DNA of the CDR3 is TGTGCCAGCAGTTACAGGTACGAGCAGTACTTC. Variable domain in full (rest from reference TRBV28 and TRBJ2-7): DVKVTQSSRYLVKRTGEKVFLECVQDMDHENMFWYRQDPGLGLRLIYFSYDVKMKEKGDIPEGYSVSREKKERFSLILESASTNQTSMYLCASSYRYEQYFGPGTRLTVT.

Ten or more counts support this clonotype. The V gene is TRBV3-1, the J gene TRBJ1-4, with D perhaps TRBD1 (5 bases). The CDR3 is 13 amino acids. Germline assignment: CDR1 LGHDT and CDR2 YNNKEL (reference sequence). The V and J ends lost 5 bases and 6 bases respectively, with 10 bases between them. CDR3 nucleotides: TGTGCCAGCAGCAGGGGTGTTGATGAAAAACTGTTTTTT. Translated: CASSRGVDEKLFF.

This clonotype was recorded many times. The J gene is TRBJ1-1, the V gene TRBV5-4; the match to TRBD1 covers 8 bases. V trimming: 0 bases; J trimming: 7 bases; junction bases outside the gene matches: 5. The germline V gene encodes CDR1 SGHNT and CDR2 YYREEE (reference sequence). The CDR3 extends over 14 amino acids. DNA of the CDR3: TGTGCCAGCAGCTTGGGTACAGGGGGGGATGAAGCTTTCTTT. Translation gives CASSLGTGGDEAFF.

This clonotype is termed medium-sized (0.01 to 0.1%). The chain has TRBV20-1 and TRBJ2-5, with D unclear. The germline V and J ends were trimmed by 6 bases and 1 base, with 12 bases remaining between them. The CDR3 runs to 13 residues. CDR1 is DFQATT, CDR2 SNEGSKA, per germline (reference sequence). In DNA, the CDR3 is TGCAGTGCCACCGCTAGTTCCCAAGAGACCCAGTACTTC. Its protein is CSATASSQETQYF.

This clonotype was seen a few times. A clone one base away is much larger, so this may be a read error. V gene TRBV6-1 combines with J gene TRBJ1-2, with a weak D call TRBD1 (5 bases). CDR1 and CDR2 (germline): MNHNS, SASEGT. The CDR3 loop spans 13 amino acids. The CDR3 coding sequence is TGTGCCAGCAGTCGGGGGGATAACTATGGCTACAACTTC. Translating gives CASSRGDNYGYNF.

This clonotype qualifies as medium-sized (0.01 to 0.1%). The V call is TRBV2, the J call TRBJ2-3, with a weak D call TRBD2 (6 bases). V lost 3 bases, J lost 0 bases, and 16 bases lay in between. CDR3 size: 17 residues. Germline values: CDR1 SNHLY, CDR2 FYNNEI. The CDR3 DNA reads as TGTGCCAGCAGTGACTACGCGGGGCTTTCTAGCACAGATACGCAGTATTTT. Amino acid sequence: CASSDYAGLSSTDTQYF.

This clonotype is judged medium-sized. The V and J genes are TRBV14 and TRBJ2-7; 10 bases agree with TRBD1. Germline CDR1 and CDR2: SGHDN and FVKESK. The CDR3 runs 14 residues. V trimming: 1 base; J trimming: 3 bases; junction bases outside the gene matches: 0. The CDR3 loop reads CASSQGTGGYEQYF. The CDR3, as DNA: TGTGCCAGCAGCCAAGGGACAGGGGGCTACGAGCAGTACTTC.

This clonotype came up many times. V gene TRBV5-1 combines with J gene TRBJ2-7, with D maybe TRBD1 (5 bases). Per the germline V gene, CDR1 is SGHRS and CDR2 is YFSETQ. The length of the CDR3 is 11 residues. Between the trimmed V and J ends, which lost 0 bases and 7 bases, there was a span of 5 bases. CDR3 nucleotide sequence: TGCGCCAGCAGCTTGGAGGGGGAGCAGTACTTC. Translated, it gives CASSLEGEQYF. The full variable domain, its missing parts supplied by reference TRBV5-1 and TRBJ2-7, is KAGVTQTPRYLIKTRGQQVTLSCSPISGHRSVSWYQQTPGQGLQFLFEYFSETQRNKGNFPGRFSGRQFSNSRSEMNVSTLELGDSALYLCASSLEGEQYFGPGTRLTVT.

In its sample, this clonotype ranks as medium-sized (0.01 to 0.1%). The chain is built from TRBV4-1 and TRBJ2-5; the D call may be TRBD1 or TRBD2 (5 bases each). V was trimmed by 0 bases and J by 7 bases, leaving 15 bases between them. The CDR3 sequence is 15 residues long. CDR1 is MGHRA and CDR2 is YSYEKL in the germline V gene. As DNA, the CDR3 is TGCGCCAGCAGCCAAGATGAAGGGGAAGAGGGGACCCAGTACTTC. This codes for CASSQDEGEEGTQYF.

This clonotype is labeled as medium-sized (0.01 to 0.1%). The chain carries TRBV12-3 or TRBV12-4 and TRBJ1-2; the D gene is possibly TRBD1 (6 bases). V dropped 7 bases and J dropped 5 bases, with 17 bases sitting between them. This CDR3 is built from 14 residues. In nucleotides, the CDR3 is TGTGCCAGCACCTCTTTGTGGGGGGCATATGGCTACACCTTC. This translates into CASTSLWGAYGYTF.

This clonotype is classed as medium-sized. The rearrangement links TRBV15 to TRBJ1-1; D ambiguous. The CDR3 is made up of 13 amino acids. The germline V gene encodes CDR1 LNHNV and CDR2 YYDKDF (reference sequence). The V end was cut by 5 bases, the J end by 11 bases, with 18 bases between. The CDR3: CATSQWAVKEAFF. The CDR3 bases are TGTGCCACCAGCCAGTGGGCGGTGAAGGAGGCTTTCTTT.

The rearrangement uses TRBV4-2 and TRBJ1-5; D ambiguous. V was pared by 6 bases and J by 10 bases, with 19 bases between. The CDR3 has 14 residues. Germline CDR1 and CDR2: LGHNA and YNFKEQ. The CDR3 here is CASSPRDPLRPQHF. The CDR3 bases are TGTGCCAGCAGTCCCCGGGATCCCCTAAGACCCCAGCATTTT.

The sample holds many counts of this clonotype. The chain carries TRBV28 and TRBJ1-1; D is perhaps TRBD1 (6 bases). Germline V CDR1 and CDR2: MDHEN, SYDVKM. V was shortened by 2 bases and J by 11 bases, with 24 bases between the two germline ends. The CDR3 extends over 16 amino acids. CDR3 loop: CASSLRTSVQGLGAFF. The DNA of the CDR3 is TGTGCCAGCAGTTTACGAACCAGCGTACAGGGATTAGGCGCTTTCTTT.

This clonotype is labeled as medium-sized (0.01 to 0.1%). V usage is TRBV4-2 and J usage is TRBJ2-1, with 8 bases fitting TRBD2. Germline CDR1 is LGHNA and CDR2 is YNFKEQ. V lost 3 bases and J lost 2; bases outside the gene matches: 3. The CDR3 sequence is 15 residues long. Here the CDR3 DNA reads TGTGCCAGCAGCCAGGGACTAGTCGCCTACAATGAGCAGTTCTTC. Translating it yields CASSQGLVAYNEQFF.

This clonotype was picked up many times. The CDR3 here is CASSSGTSRQPQHF. In DNA form, the CDR3 reads TGTGCCAGCAGCTCCGGTACCTCGCGGCAGCCCCAGCATTTT. This chain uses TRBV3-1 with TRBJ1-5; D is undetermined. V was pared by 5 bases and J by 7 bases, with 15 bases between. Looked up from germline, CDR1 is LGHDT and CDR2 is YNNKEL (reference sequence). The CDR3 spans 14 residues.

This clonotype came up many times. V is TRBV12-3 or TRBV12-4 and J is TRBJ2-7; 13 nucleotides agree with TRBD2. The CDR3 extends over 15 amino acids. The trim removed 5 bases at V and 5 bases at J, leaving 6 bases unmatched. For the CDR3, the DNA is TGTGCCAGCAGTCAGCCGACTAGCGGGAGGAACGAGCAGTACTTC. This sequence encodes CASSQPTSGRNEQYF.

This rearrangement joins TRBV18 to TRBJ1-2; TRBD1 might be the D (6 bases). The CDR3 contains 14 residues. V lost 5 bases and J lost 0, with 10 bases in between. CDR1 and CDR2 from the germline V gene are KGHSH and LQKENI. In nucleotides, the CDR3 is TGTGCCAGCTCAAGACAGGCTTCTAACTATGGCTACACCTTC. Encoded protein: CASSRQASNYGYTF. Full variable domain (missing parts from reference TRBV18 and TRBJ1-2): NAGVMQNPRHLVRRRGQEARLRCSPMKGHSHVYWYRQLPEEGLKFMVYLQKENIIDESGMPKERFSAEFPKEGPSILRIQQVVRGDSAAYFCASSRQASNYGYTFGSGTRLTVV.

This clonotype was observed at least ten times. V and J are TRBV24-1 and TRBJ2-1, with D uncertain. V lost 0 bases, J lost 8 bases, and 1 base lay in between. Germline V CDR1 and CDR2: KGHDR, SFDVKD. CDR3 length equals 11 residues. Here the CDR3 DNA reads TGTGCCACCAGTGATTTGGATGAGCAGTTCTTC. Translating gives CATSDLDEQFF.

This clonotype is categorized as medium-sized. The CDR3, as DNA: TGTGCCAGCAGTTCAGGGGGCTCGAACACCGGGGAGCTGTTTTTT. This sequence encodes CASSSGGSNTGELFF. The chain carries TRBV28 and TRBJ2-2; 8 positions agree with TRBD1. J lost 0 bases, V lost 4 bases, and 1 base had no gene match. The CDR3 is 15 residues long. Germline CDR1 MDHEN, CDR2 SYDVKM. The complete variable domain, with remaining parts taken from reference TRBV28 and TRBJ2-2, reads DVKVTQSSRYLVKRTGEKVFLECVQDMDHENMFWYRQDPGLGLRLIYFSYDVKMKEKGDIPEGYSVSREKKERFSLILESASTNQTSMYLCASSSGGSNTGELFFGEGSRLTVL.

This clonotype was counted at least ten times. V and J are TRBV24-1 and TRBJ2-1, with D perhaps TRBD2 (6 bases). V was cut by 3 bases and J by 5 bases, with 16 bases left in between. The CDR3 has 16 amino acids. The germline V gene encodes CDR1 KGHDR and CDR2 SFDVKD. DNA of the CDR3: TGTGCCACCAGTGATATCCCGGGACTTTACAACAATGAGCAGTTCTTC. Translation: CATSDIPGLYNNEQFF.

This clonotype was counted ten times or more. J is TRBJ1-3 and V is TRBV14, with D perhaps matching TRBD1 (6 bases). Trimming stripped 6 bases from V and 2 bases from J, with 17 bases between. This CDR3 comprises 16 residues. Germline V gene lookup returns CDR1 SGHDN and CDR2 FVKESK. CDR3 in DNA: TGTGCCAGCAGACAGACCATACAGGGACCTGGAAACACCATATATTTT. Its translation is CASRQTIQGPGNTIYF.